This T cell receptor (beta chain) was captured by sequencing in a study of T cell responses to AZD1222 COVID-19 vaccine. Study results and limitations: Seropositive at baseline were only a handful of AZD1222 recipients. Increased Spike-specific TCR breadth and depth were observed after two AZD1222 doses.

This table comes from immunoSEQ multiplex PCR, and its TCRdb copy is limited to in-frame clones, with some not included. The sample includes fewer than 70,000 clones, over 60% of them seen just once. There are a few counts of this clone. Antigen specificity is unknown. This specimen consisted of peripheral blood, obtained 28 days after the second AZD1222 dose. This receptor was taken from an adult who received the AZD1222 COVID-19 vaccine.

Written as DNA, the CDR3 is TGTGCCAGCAGCCAAGGGGTGGGAGGCTACACCTTC. Residues: CASSQGVGGYTF. The J gene is TRBJ1-2, the V gene TRBV3-1 (or the pseudogene TRBV3-2), with D unresolved. V gave up 1 base and J gave up 8 bases, with 8 bases separating them. The CDR3 is made up of 12 amino acids. Germline V gene lookup returns CDR1 LGHDT and CDR2 YNNKEL (reference sequence).